Included here is one TCR beta chain sequence, with context. What it binds is unknown. This CDR3 has 17 amino acids. With 3 bases removed from V and 1 base from J, the gap between germline ends came to 16 bases. The germline gives CDR1 SGHVS, CDR2 FQNEAQ. Stated time point: week 5, during vaccination. Each dose delivered 300 ug of mutant IDH1 20-mer peptide subcutaneously with imiquimod. The sample is drawn from a study of a mutant IDH1 vaccine in newly diagnosed glioma. Study at large: Of the patients given treatment, approximately 60% were male and about 40% were female, and a mean age of around 38 years was recorded.

The method was immunoSEQ multiplex PCR; TCRdb's version includes in-frame clones alone and lacks a portion of them. Of 30,000 to 40,000 clones listed, roughly four fifths are singletons. Study outcomes and limitations: With respect to changes in top peripheral T cell clonotypes, pseudoprogression seemed unrelated. Vaccine-induced immune responses occurred in 93.3% of patients.

The receptor's source is a young man with glioma. Sequencing was performed on PBMCs, taken from a glioma patient whose treatment included an IDH1 peptide vaccine. The rearrangement links TRBV7-8 to TRBJ1-5, with D perhaps TRBD1 (5 bases). CDR3: CASSLGLGEGSNQPQHF. The CDR3 coding sequence is TGTGCCAGCAGCTTGGGGCTGGGGGAGGGGAGCAATCAGCCCCAGCATTTT.